These 18 T cell receptor beta chains came from one sample sequenced in a study of T cells after posttransplantation cyclophosphamide. Data came from immunoSEQ multiplex PCR; TCRdb stores just in-frame clones and leaves some out. The repertoire has 6,500 to 9,000 clones, none seen only once; the ten largest take about 10%. Treatment was busulfan-fludarabine conditioning, a marrow graft, and cyclophosphamide on days +3 and +4. The sample here was PBMCs, taken after allogeneic stem cell transplant with posttransplant cyclophosphamide. Receptors originate from a female patient aged 45-65 years who received an allogeneic stem cell transplant from a related donor, was CMV-positive, and had no GVHD. Part of the T cell pool may stem from the graft donor.

Within the sample, this clone is medium-sized (0.01 to 0.1%). This CDR3 is CASSFGGNEQFF. The CDR3 DNA is TGTGCCAGCAGTTTCGGGGGCAATGAGCAGTTCTTC. The chain carries TRBV6-2 or TRBV6-3 and TRBJ2-1, with D possibly matching TRBD2 (6 bases). V lost 4 bases and J 6 bases, leaving 7 bases between the germline ends. The CDR3 spans 12 residues. The germline gives CDR1 MNHEY, CDR2 SVGEGT.

This clone was seen repeatedly, ten times or more. The chain employs TRBV19 and TRBJ2-2, with 9 nucleotides matching TRBD2. The CDR3 has 15 amino acids. V lost 2 bases and J lost 6; bases outside the gene matches: 4. Germline loops: CDR1 LNHDA, CDR2 SQIVND (reference sequence). DNA for the CDR3: TGTGCCAGTAGTATATCATGGACTAGCGCCGGGGAGCTGTTTTTT. It is translated as CASSISWTSAGELFF.

This rearrangement joins TRBV27 to TRBJ2-5, with D perhaps matching TRBD1 (5 bases). Deletions cut 5 bases from V and 9 bases from J, with 16 bases between. The CDR3 contains 13 residues. CDR1 and CDR2 (germline): MNHEY, SMNVEV (reference sequence). The CDR3 nucleotides are TGTGCCAGCAGTCCGCAGGGCCTATCCCCCCAGTACTTC. It encodes CASSPQGLSPQYF.

In its sample, this clone ranks as medium-sized (0.01 to 0.1%). The chain uses TRBV4-1 and TRBJ2-2; maybe TRBD1 (5 bases). Per germline, CDR1 MGHRA and CDR2 YSYEKL. This CDR3 region has 15 residues. V was shortened by 2 bases and J by 0 bases, with 7 bases between the two germline ends. CDR3 DNA: TGCGCCAGCAGCCAACAACAGGCGAACACCGGGGAGCTGTTTTTT. This encodes CASSQQQANTGELFF.

This clone was recorded at least ten times. This chain joins TRBV5-8 and TRBJ1-1; TRBD1 agrees at 7 bases. The CDR3 is 14 amino acids. V shed 6 bases, J shed 1 base, and the junction held 6 bases outside the gene matches. Germline CDR1 reads SGHTS; CDR2 reads YDEGEE. This chain's CDR3 is CASNNRDRNTEAFF. The CDR3 nucleotides are TGTGCCAGCAACAACCGGGACAGGAACACTGAAGCTTTCTTT.

Ten or more counts support this clone. This chain uses TRBV7-9 with TRBJ2-2, with TRBD2 matching 8 bases. The CDR3 extends over 12 amino acids. In germline, CDR1 is SEHNR, CDR2 FQNEAQ (reference sequence). V was clipped by 5 bases and J by 15 bases; unmatched bases: 8. In DNA form, the CDR3 reads TGTGCCAGCAGCCCCCGGGGGGGGAAGGTGTTTTTT. Encoded protein: CASSPRGGKVFF.

For this clone: At one end the junction does not follow the germline gene, possibly because of a read error. J is TRBJ2-5 and V is TRBV6-1; 9 bases match TRBD2. The DNA end lines up better with TRBJ2-7; the J call may be wrong. Germline CDR1 is MNHNS and CDR2 is SASEGT. The CDR3 is made up of 14 amino acids. CDR3 region: CASREVAGEDEQYF. In DNA, the CDR3 is TGTGCCAGCAGGGAAGTAGCGGGAGAAGACGAGCAGTACTTC.

This clone was detected many times. This chain joins TRBV7-2 and TRBJ1-2; D possibly corresponds to TRBD1 (6 bases). With 5 bases removed from V and 7 bases from J, the gap between germline ends came to 23 bases. Germline loops: CDR1 SGHTA, CDR2 FQGNSA. The CDR3 is 16 amino acids. CDR3 DNA sequence: TGTGCCAGCAGCATTTACGCCCGGACAGAAACGACTGGCTACACCTTC. It encodes CASSIYARTETTGYTF.

This clone was observed many times. The rearrangement links TRBV5-4 to TRBJ2-2; 8 bases map to TRBD1. Unmatched junction bases numbered 5, after V lost 9 bases and J lost 1 base. Germline V gives CDR1 SGHNT, CDR2 YYREEE (reference sequence). CDR3 size: 14 residues. CDR3 DNA: TGTGCCACCAAGACAGGGGTGAACACCGGGGAGCTGTTTTTT. This gives the protein CATKTGVNTGELFF.

This clone was observed many times. The genes are TRBV7-3 and TRBJ2-2; unclear D gene. CDR3 size: 13 residues. Germline V gene sequence: CDR1 SGHTA, CDR2 FQGTGA. V was trimmed by 2 bases and J by 5 bases, leaving 6 bases between them. In DNA form, the CDR3 reads TGTGCCAGCAGCTTAGATCGGACCGGGGAGCTGTTTTTT. Its protein product is CASSLDRTGELFF.

The sample holds many counts of this clone. The V call is TRBV2, the J call TRBJ1-4; D gene unclear. Germline assignment: CDR1 SNHLY and CDR2 FYNNEI. The CDR3 is 15 residues long. Trimming removed 4 bases at V and 4 bases at J, with 13 bases between. DNA of the CDR3: TGTGCCAGCAGTGGTAGTACACAGCTTAATGAAAAACTGTTTTTT. Translation: CASSGSTQLNEKLFF.

This clone was seen ten or more times. The chain links TRBV7-2 to TRBJ1-1; 8 nucleotides line up with TRBD1. V dropped 3 bases and J dropped 5; count of bases not matched to a gene: 17. CDR1 and CDR2 (germline): SGHTA, FQGNSA. The CDR3 consists of 18 residues. The CDR3 coding sequence is TGTGCCAGCAGCTTGGGGGGAGTAGGACAGGGTTACATTACTGAAGCTTTCTTT. This gives the protein CASSLGGVGQGYITEAFF.

This clone was seen at least ten times. The chain has TRBV5-1 and TRBJ2-2; 7 bases are shared with TRBD2. The CDR3 runs 16 residues. V lost 4 bases and J lost 6; bases outside the gene matches: 12. Germline CDR1 reads SGHRS; CDR2 reads YFSETQ. The CDR3 nucleotides read TGCGCCAGCAGCCATAAGCGGGGTCTAGTGTCCGGGGAGCTGTTTTTT. It translates to CASSHKRGLVSGELFF.

This clone was found many times. V is TRBV12-3 or TRBV12-4 and J is TRBJ2-6; 11 bases align to TRBD1. The CDR3 extends over 16 amino acids. J was trimmed by 4 bases and V by 5 bases; bases with no gene match: 4. The CDR3 spells CASSPGQGAGANVLTF. The CDR3 nucleotides are TGTGCCAGCAGTCCCGGACAGGGGGCGGGGGCCAACGTCCTGACTTTC.

This clone has ten or more counts. The rearrangement joins TRBV9 to TRBJ2-2; D may be TRBD2 (6 bases). Germline loops: CDR1 SGDLS, CDR2 YYNGEE. This CDR3 spans 15 amino acids. Trimming removed 3 bases at V and 0 bases at J, with 9 bases between. In nucleotides, the CDR3 is TGTGCCAGCAGCGCGGGGGTGCCGAACACCGGGGAGCTGTTTTTT. Its translation: CASSAGVPNTGELFF.

This clone was detected many times. J is TRBJ2-1 and V is TRBV27; unclear D gene. Germline V CDR1 and CDR2: MNHEY, SMNVEV (reference sequence). The V end was cut by 6 bases, the J end by 0 bases, with 12 bases between. The CDR3 sequence is 15 residues long. The CDR3 sequence is CASRPDPGSYNEQFF. The CDR3 DNA follows: TGTGCCAGCAGACCTGACCCAGGCTCCTACAATGAGCAGTTCTTC.

The rearrangement joins TRBV27 to TRBJ2-5; D might be TRBD1 (6 bases). Germline CDR1 reads MNHEY; CDR2 reads SMNVEV (reference sequence). This CDR3 comprises 13 residues. The germline V and J ends were trimmed by 7 bases and 3 bases, with 12 bases remaining between them. CDR3: CASTYRTEETQYF. CDR3 nucleotides: TGTGCCAGCACCTACAGGACAGAAGAGACCCAGTACTTC.

In its sample, this clone was seen many times. The genes are TRBV7-8 and TRBJ1-5, with 9 positions matching TRBD1. The CDR3 covers 16 residues. Looked up from germline, CDR1 is SGHVS and CDR2 is FQNEAQ. V was clipped by 1 base and J by 2 bases; unmatched bases: 3. CDR3 in amino acids: CASSLVWDRGNQPQHF. In DNA form, the CDR3 reads TGTGCCAGCAGCTTAGTTTGGGACAGGGGCAATCAGCCCCAGCATTTT.